This T cell receptor (beta chain) was identified in a study of OX40 agonist ivuxolimab in advanced cancers. This clone has a single count. The assay was immunoSEQ multiplex PCR, and TCRdb's table has in-frame clones only and misses some. The repertoire includes approximately 64,000 clones, around 86% of them detected once, and over 2.5% sits in the top ten. Germline CDR1 and CDR2: SGHVS and FQNEAQ. Trimming stripped 2 bases from V and 6 bases from J, with 15 bases between. The CDR3 covers 15 residues. The rearrangement joins TRBV7-8 to TRBJ2-3; a weak D match, TRBD1 (5 bases). This receptor was obtained from an adult with an advanced solid tumor such as melanoma, head and neck, liver or kidney cancer. The sample here was CD4+ or CD8+ T cells sorted from blood, taken in a trial of the OX40 agonist ivuxolimab. CDR3 bases: TGTGCCAGCAGCTTAAAAAGGACATTAGTTGATACGCAGTATTTT. Amino acids: CASSLKRTLVDTQYF.